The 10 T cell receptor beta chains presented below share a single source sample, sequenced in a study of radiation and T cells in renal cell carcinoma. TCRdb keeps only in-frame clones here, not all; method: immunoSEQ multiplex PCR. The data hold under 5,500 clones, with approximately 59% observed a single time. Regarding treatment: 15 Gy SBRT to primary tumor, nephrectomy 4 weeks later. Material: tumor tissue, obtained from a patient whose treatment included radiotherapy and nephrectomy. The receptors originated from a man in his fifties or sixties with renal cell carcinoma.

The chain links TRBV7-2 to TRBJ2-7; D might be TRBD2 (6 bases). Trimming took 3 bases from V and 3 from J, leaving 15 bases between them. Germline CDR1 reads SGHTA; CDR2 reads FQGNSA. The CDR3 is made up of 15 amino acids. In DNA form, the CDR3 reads TGTGCCAGCAGCTTTCTGACGGGAGCGAGCTACGAGCAGTACTTC. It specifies CASSFLTGASYEQYF.

CDR3 protein: CASSYSERDVETQYF. In nucleotides, the CDR3 is TGTGCCAGCAGTTACTCGGAGCGGGACGTGGAGACCCAGTACTTC. The V and J genes are TRBV6-5 and TRBJ2-5, with 7 bases fitting TRBD2. Unmatched junction bases numbered 6, after V lost 0 bases and J lost 5 bases. Germline V gene sequence: CDR1 MNHEY, CDR2 SVGAGI. The CDR3 is made up of 15 amino acids.

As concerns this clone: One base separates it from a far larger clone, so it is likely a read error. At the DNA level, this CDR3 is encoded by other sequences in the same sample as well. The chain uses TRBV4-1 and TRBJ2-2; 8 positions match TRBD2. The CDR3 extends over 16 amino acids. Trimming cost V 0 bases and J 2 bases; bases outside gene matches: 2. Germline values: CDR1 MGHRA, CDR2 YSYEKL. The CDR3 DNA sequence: TGCGCCAGCAGCCAAGAAGGGACTAGTAACACCGGGGAGCTGTTTTTT. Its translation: CASSQEGTSNTGELFF.

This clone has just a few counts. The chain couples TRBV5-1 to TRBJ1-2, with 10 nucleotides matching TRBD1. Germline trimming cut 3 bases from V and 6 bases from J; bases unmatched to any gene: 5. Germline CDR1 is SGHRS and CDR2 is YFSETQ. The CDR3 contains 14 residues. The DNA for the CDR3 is TGCGCCAGCAGCTCGACAGGGGGCGCGAATGGCTACACCTTC. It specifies CASSSTGGANGYTF.

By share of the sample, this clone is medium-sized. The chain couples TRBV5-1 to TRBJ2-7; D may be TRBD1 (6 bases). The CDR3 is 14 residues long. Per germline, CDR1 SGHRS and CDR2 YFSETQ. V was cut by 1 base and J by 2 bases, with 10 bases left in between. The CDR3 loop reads CASSLRTDTYEQYF. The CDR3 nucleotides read TGCGCCAGCAGCTTGAGGACAGACACCTACGAGCAGTACTTC.

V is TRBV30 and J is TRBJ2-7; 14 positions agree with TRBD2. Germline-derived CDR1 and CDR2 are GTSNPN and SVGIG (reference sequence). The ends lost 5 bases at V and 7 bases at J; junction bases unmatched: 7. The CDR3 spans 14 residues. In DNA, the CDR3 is TGTGCCTGGCTGGGACTAGCGGGAGTAGGGGAGCAGTACTTC. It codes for CAWLGLAGVGEQYF.

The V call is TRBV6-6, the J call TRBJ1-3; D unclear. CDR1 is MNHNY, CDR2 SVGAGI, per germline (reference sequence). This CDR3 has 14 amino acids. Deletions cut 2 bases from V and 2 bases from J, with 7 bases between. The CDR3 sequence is CASSYGEAGNTIYF. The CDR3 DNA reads TGTGCCAGCAGTTACGGGGAAGCTGGAAACACCATATATTTT.

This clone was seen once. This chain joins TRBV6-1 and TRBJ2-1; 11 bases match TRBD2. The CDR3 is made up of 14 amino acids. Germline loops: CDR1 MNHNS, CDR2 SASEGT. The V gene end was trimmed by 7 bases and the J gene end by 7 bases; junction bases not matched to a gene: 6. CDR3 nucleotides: TGTGCCAGCATGGAGGCTAGCGGGAGGAATGAGCAGTTCTTC. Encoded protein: CASMEASGRNEQFF.

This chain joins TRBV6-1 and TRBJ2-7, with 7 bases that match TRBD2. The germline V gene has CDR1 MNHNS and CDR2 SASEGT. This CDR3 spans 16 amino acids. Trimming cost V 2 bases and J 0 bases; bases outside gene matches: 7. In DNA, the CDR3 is TGTGCCAGCAGTGAACGAGTAGCGGGTCCCTCCTACGAGCAGTACTTC. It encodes CASSERVAGPSYEQYF.

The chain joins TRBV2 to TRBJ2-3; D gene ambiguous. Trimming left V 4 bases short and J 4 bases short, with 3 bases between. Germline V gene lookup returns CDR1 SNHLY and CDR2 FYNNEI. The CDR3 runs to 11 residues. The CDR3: CASSGADTQYF. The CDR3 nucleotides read TGTGCCAGCAGTGGGGCAGATACGCAGTATTTT.